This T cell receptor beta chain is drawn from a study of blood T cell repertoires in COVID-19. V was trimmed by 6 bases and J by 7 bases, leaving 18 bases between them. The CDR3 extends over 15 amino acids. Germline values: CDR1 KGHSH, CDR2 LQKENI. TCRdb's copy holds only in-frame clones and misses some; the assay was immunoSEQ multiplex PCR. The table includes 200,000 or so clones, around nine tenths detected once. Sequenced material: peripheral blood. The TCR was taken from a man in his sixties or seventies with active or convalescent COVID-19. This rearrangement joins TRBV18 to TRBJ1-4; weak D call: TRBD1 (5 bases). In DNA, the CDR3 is TGTGCCAGCTCTCTGAGGAGGGGAACTGGTGAAAAACTGTTTTTT. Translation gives CASSLRRGTGEKLFF. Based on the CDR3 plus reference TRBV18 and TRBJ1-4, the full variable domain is NAGVMQNPRHLVRRRGQEARLRCSPMKGHSHVYWYRQLPEEGLKFMVYLQKENIIDESGMPKERFSAEFPKEGPSILRIQQVVRGDSAAYFCASSLRRGTGEKLFFGSGTQLSVL.